The 15 T cell receptor beta chains reported below all come from one sample, sequenced in a study of T cell responses to AZD1222 COVID-19 vaccine. Profiling relied on immunoSEQ multiplex PCR, and the TCRdb table lists in-frame clones only, not all of them. The sample includes 110,000 to 150,000 clones, around 89% of them seen just once. Sequences were derived from peripheral blood, sampled on day 0 of AZD1222 vaccination. The receptor set was obtained from an adult in good health.

The CDR3 nucleotides read TGTGCCAGTAGCCGCCCGAGGGGGGTGAACACTGAAGCTTTCTTT. Translating it yields CASSRPRGVNTEAFF. The chain uses TRBV19 and TRBJ1-1; D might be TRBD1 (6 bases). CDR1 is LNHDA, CDR2 SQIVND, per germline (reference sequence). This CDR3 has 15 amino acids. Trimming took 6 bases from V and 0 from J, leaving 14 bases between them. The whole variable domain, remainder taken from reference TRBV19 and TRBJ1-1, is DGGITQSPKYLFRKEGQNVTLSCEQNLNHDAMYWYRQDPGQGLRLIYYSQIVNDFQKGDIAEGYSVSREKKESFPLTVTSAQKNPTAFYLCASSRPRGVNTEAFFGQGTRLTVV.

The rearrangement joins TRBV29-1 to TRBJ1-2; D ambiguous. Trimming removed 7 bases from V and 6 bases from J, with 12 bases in between. Germline V gene data show CDR1 as SQVTM and CDR2 as ANQGSEA. The CDR3 has 11 amino acids. The CDR3 spells CSASDVNGYTF. The CDR3 coding sequence is TGCAGCGCCTCGGACGTAAATGGCTACACCTTC.

The chain couples TRBV27 to TRBJ1-5; 11 bases agree with TRBD1. V lost 3 bases, J lost 4 bases, and 2 bases stayed unmatched. This CDR3 spans 15 amino acids. Germline V lookup: CDR1 MNHEY, CDR2 SMNVEV (reference sequence). CDR3 DNA sequence: TGTGCCAGCAGTTTCGGGACAGGGGGTAATCAGCCCCAGCATTTT. This translates into CASSFGTGGNQPQHF.

This rearrangement joins TRBV9 to TRBJ2-2; D is ambiguous. Germline lookup yields CDR1 SGDLS and CDR2 YYNGEE. V was trimmed by 0 bases and J by 6 bases, leaving 9 bases between them. This CDR3 region has 14 residues. CDR3 loop: CASSVEPGPGELFF. CDR3 DNA sequence: TGTGCCAGCAGCGTAGAACCCGGCCCCGGGGAGCTGTTTTTT.

This chain links TRBV7-9 with TRBJ1-2, with D possibly matching TRBD1 (6 bases). V was clipped by 2 bases and J by 0 bases, with 10 bases between them. In germline, CDR1 is SEHNR, CDR2 FQNEAQ (reference sequence). The CDR3 consists of 15 residues. As DNA, the CDR3 is TGTGCCAGCAGCTTATCGGGGGCCACTAACTATGGCTACACCTTC. This gives the protein CASSLSGATNYGYTF.

The rearrangement uses TRBV19 and TRBJ2-7, with D perhaps matching TRBD1 (6 bases). The CDR3 contains 16 residues. V lost 4 bases, J lost 3 bases, and 19 bases lay in between. The germline V gene has CDR1 LNHDA and CDR2 SQIVND (reference sequence). The CDR3 spells CASSNPRGTVGYEQYF. Written as DNA, the CDR3 is TGTGCCAGTAGTAACCCGAGGGGGACGGTGGGCTACGAGCAGTACTTC. The full variable domain, completed using reference TRBV19 and TRBJ2-7, is DGGITQSPKYLFRKEGQNVTLSCEQNLNHDAMYWYRQDPGQGLRLIYYSQIVNDFQKGDIAEGYSVSREKKESFPLTVTSAQKNPTAFYLCASSNPRGTVGYEQYFGPGTRLTVT.

The CDR3 loop reads CASSTGNSGNTIYF. In DNA, the CDR3 is TGCGCCAGCAGTACAGGGAACTCTGGAAACACCATATATTTT. J is TRBJ1-3 and V is TRBV10-2, with D perhaps matching TRBD1 (6 bases). The CDR3 covers 14 residues. Germline V gene sequence: CDR1 WSHSY, CDR2 SAAADI. V lost 5 bases and J 0 bases, leaving 8 bases between the germline ends.

The gene calls are TRBV30 and TRBJ1-3; D unclear. The length of the CDR3 is 13 residues. The V gene's germline CDR1 is GTSNPN and CDR2 SVGIG (reference sequence). Trimming shortened V by 6 bases and J by 0 bases, and 9 bases separated the two germline ends. The CDR3 loop is CACPGFSGNTIYF. In nucleotides, the CDR3 is TGTGCCTGTCCTGGTTTCTCTGGAAACACCATATATTTT.

The chain combines TRBV2 with TRBJ2-3, with TRBD2 identical over 8 bases. This CDR3 has 14 residues. Germline lookup yields CDR1 SNHLY and CDR2 FYNNEI. V was clipped by 6 bases and J by 8 bases; unmatched bases: 10. In DNA form, the CDR3 reads TGTGCCAGCAGGGGCCGGGGGGGCCGAGTTACGCAGTATTTT. As protein: CASRGRGGRVTQYF. Full variable domain (missing parts from reference TRBV2 and TRBJ2-3): EPEVTQTPSHQVTQMGQEVILRCVPISNHLYFYWYRQILGQKVEFLVSFYNNEISEKSEIFDDQFSVERPDGSNFTLKIRSTKLEDSAMYFCASRGRGGRVTQYFGPGTRLTVL.

This chain links TRBV19 with TRBJ1-6; D gene uncertain. Germline CDR1 reads LNHDA; CDR2 reads SQIVND (reference sequence). CDR3 size: 15 residues. The ends were cut back, 9 bases at V and 7 bases at J, with 19 bases in the middle. As DNA, the CDR3 is TGTGCCAGCCACCACTTGGGATACCTCAATTCACCCCTCCACTTT. This gives the protein CASHHLGYLNSPLHF.

The CDR3 DNA is TGTGCCAGCAGTTTCCCTTACAGGGCGGGCTACACCTTC. It encodes CASSFPYRAGYTF. This chain uses TRBV12-3 or TRBV12-4 with TRBJ1-2; D may be TRBD1 (6 bases). V lost 3 bases and J lost 8, with 13 bases in between. The CDR3 runs to 13 residues.

The CDR3 DNA follows: TGTGCCAGCAATAACCCGGACAGGGAATATAGTGAAGCTTTCTTT. The encoded protein is CASNNPDREYSEAFF. The rearrangement links TRBV6-6 to TRBJ1-1, with 8 bases aligning to TRBD1. Trimming took 7 bases from V and 7 from J; bases not matched to a gene: 14. Germline loops: CDR1 MNHNY, CDR2 SVGAGI (reference sequence). The CDR3 is 15 residues long.

As DNA, the CDR3 is TGTGCCAGCAGCCTCCTTTCCGGGGTCAATGAGCAGTTCTTC. Protein: CASSLLSGVNEQFF. This sequence joins TRBV3-1 (or the pseudogene TRBV3-2) and TRBJ2-1, with D possibly matching TRBD2 (5 bases). Trimming took 4 bases from V and 6 from J, leaving 13 bases between them. Germline V gives CDR1 LGHDT, CDR2 YNNKEL (reference sequence). CDR3 length: 14 amino acids.

The table lists this clone with a few counts. This chain joins TRBV19 and TRBJ1-2, with TRBD1 as a possible D gene (5 bases). V was cut by 3 bases and J by 4 bases, with 12 bases left in between. Germline V gives CDR1 LNHDA, CDR2 SQIVND (reference sequence). The CDR3 has 14 amino acids. CDR3 DNA sequence: TGTGCCAGTAGTATCCTCGGGGGTTTCTATGGCTACACCTTC. Protein: CASSILGGFYGYTF.

The V call is TRBV30, the J call TRBJ1-4; TRBD1 might be the D (6 bases). Trimming removed 1 base from V and 4 bases from J, with 10 bases in between. CDR3 length: 14 residues. Germline V gene data show CDR1 as GTSNPN and CDR2 as SVGIG (reference sequence). The CDR3 nucleotides read TGTGCCTGGAGTGAGACAGGCTTTAATGAAAAACTGTTTTTT. This gives the protein CAWSETGFNEKLFF.